This TCR beta chain was sequenced during a study of control samples from healthy donors and cancer patients. The data were produced by immunoSEQ multiplex PCR, yet TCRdb's version contains in-frame clones alone and is incomplete. Here the sample spans over 200,000 clones, roughly 87% being singletons. Sequencing was performed on PBMCs. This clonotype was sampled from a woman aged 60-75 years with lung cancer.

CDR3 sequence: CASSEYSGRAVYNEQFF. CDR3 nucleotide sequence: TGTGCCAGCTCAGAGTATAGCGGGAGGGCCGTATACAATGAGCAGTTCTTC. This rearrangement joins TRBV18 to TRBJ2-1; TRBD2 matches at 11 bases. Trimming cost V 5 bases and J 4 bases; bases outside gene matches: 10. Germline assignment: CDR1 KGHSH and CDR2 LQKENI. The CDR3 spans 17 residues. The full variable domain, its missing parts supplied by reference TRBV18 and TRBJ2-1, is NAGVMQNPRHLVRRRGQEARLRCSPMKGHSHVYWYRQLPEEGLKFMVYLQKENIIDESGMPKERFSAEFPKEGPSILRIQQVVRGDSAAYFCASSEYSGRAVYNEQFFGPGTRLTVL.